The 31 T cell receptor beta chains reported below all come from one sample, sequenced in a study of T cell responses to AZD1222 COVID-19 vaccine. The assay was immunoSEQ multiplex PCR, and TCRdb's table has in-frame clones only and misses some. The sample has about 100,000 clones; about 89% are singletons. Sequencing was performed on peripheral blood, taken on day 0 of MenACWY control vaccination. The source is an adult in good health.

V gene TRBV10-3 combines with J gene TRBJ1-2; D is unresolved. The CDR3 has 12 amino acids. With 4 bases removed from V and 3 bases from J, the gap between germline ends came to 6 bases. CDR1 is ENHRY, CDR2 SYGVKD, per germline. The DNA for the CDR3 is TGTGCCATCAGTGGCAATGACTATGGCTACACCTTC. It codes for CAISGNDYGYTF.

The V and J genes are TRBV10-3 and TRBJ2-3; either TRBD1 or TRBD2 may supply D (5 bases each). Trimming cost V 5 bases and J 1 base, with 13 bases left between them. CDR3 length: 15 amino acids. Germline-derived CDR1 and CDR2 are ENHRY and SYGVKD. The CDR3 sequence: CAISNPGSGTDTQYF. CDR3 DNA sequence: TGTGCCATCAGTAATCCAGGGAGTGGCACAGATACGCAGTATTTT.

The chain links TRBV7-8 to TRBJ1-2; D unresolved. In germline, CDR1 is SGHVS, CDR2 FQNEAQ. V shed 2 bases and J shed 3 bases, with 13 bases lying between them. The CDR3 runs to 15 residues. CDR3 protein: CASSLSHSSDYGYTF. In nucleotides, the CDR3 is TGTGCCAGCAGCTTATCCCACAGCTCGGACTATGGCTACACCTTC.

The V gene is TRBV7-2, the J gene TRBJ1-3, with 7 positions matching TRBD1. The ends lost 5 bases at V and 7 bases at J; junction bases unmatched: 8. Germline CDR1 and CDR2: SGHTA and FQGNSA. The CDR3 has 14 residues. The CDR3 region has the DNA TGTGCCAGCAGCGTCGTACAGGGGCGGAACACCATATATTTT. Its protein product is CASSVVQGRNTIYF.

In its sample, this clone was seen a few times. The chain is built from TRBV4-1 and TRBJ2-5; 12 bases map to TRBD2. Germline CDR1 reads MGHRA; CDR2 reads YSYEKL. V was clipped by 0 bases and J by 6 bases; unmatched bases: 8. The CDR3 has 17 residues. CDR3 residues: CASSQEDGTSGLQTQYF. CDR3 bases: TGCGCCAGCAGCCAAGAAGATGGGACTAGCGGGTTGCAGACCCAGTACTTC.

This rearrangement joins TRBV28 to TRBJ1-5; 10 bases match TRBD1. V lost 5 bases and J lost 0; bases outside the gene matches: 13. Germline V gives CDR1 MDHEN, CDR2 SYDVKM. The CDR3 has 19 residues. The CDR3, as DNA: TGTGCCAGCAGTCGGAAACGGGACAGGGGACTCTATAGCAATCAGCCCCAGCATTTT. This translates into CASSRKRDRGLYSNQPQHF.

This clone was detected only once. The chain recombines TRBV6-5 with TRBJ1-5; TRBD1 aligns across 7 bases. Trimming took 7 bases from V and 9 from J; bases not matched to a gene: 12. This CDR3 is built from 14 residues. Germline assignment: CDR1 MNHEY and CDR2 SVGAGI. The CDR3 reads CASTGTASLGPQHF. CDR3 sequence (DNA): TGTGCCAGCACCGGGACAGCATCTTTGGGGCCCCAGCATTTT.

Here the CDR3 reads CAWSVLWSVGTPENYGYTF. The CDR3 nucleotides read TGTGCCTGGAGTGTACTATGGTCGGTTGGAACACCTGAGAACTATGGCTACACCTTC. The chain carries TRBV30 and TRBJ1-2; D is ambiguous. The ends were cut back, 0 bases at V and 2 bases at J, with 25 bases in the middle. Germline assignment: CDR1 GTSNPN and CDR2 SVGIG (reference sequence). The CDR3 is made up of 19 amino acids.

CDR3 protein: CASSLIGSGANVLTF. DNA for the CDR3: TGTGCCAGCAGCTTAATAGGATCTGGGGCCAACGTCCTGACTTTC. The chain uses TRBV7-2 and TRBJ2-6; no clear D. The CDR3 consists of 15 residues. The V end lost 2 bases, the J end lost 1 base, and 6 bases lay between the germline ends. CDR1 SGHTA and CDR2 FQGNSA come from the germline V gene.

CDR3 DNA sequence: TGTGCCAGCAGCAAGAGAACCAACTATGGCTACACCTTC. Its translation: CASSKRTNYGYTF. The chain links TRBV11-2 to TRBJ1-2; D gene unclear. CDR1 and CDR2 from the germline V gene are SGHAT and FQNNGV. There are 13 residues in the CDR3. Between the trimmed V and J ends, which lost 5 bases and 2 bases, there was a span of 9 bases.

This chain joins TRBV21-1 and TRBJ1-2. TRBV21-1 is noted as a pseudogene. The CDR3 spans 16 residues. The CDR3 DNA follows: TGTGCCAGCAGCACTACGGGGGGTCTCTTTAACTATGGCTACACCTTC. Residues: CASSTTGGLFNYGYTF.

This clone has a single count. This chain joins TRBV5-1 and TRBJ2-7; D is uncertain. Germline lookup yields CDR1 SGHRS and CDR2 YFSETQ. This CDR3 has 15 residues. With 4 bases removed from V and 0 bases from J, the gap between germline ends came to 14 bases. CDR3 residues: CASSVASEASYEQYF. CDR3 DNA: TGCGCCAGCAGCGTGGCTTCGGAAGCCTCCTACGAGCAGTACTTC.

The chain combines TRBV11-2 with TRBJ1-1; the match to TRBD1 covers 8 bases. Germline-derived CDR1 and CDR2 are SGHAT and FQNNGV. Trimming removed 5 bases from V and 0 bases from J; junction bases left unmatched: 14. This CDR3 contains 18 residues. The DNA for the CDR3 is TGTGCCAGCAGCCACCGACAGGGGAGACCAAAAATGAACACTGAAGCTTTCTTT. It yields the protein CASSHRQGRPKMNTEAFF. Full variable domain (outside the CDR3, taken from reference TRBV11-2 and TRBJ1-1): EAGVAQSPRYKIIEKRQSVAFWCNPISGHATLYWYQQILGQGPKLLIQFQNNGVVDDSQLPKDRFSAERLKGVDSTLKIQPAKLEDSAVYLCASSHRQGRPKMNTEAFFGQGTRLTVV.

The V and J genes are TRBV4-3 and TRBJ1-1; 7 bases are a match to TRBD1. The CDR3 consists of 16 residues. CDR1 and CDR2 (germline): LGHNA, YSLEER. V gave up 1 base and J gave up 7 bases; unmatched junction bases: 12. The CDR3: CASSQALTGRPNEAFF. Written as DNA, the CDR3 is TGCGCCAGCAGCCAAGCTTTGACAGGGAGGCCAAATGAAGCTTTCTTT.

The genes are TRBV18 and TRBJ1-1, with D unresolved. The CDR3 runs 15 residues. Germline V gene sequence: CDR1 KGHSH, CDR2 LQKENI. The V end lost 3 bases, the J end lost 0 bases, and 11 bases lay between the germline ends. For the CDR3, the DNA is TGTGCCAGCTCACCGATGGACCCGGTGAACACTGAAGCTTTCTTT. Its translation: CASSPMDPVNTEAFF.

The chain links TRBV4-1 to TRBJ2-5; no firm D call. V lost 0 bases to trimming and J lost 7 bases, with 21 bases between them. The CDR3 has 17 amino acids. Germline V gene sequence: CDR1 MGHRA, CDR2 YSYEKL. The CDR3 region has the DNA TGCGCCAGCAGCCAAGAAACCGGTTGGTTTAAGGGAATGACCCAGTACTTC. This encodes CASSQETGWFKGMTQYF.

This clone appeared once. The CDR3 region is CASSFLGSETQYF. In DNA, the CDR3 is TGTGCCAGCAGTTTTCTTGGGTCGGAGACCCAGTACTTC. This chain connects TRBV27 to TRBJ2-5; D unclear. Trimming shortened V by 3 bases and J by 5 bases, and 10 bases separated the two germline ends. This CDR3 is 13 amino acids long. Germline loops: CDR1 MNHEY, CDR2 SMNVEV (reference sequence).

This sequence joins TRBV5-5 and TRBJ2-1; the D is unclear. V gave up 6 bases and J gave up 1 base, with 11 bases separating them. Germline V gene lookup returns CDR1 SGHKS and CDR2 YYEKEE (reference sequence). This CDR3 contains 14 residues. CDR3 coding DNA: TGTGCCAGCAACCGGTGGGGTTCCTACAATGAGCAGTTCTTC. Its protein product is CASNRWGSYNEQFF.

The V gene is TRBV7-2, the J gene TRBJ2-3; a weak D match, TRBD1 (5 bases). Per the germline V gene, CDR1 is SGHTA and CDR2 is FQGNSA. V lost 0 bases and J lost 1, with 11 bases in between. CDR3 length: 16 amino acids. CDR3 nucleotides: TGTGCCAGCAGCTTAGCGTCAGGGTATGGCACAGATACGCAGTATTTT. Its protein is CASSLASGYGTDTQYF.

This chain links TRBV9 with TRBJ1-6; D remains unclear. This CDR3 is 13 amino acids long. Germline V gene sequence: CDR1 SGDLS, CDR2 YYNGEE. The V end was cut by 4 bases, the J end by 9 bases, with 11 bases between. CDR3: CASSQGRGSPLHF. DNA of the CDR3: TGTGCCAGCAGCCAAGGGCGCGGTTCACCCCTCCACTTT.

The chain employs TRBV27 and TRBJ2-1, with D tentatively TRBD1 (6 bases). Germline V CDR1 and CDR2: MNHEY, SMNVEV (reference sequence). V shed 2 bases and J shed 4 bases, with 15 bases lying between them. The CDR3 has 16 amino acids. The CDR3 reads CASSLPGAGRYNEQFF. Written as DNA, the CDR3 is TGTGCCAGCAGTTTACCAGGGGCAGGAAGGTACAATGAGCAGTTCTTC.

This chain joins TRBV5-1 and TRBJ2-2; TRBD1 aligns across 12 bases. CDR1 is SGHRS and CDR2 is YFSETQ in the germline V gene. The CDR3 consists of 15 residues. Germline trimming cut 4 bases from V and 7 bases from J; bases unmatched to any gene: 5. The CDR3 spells CASSPGTGGSGELFF. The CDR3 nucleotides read TGCGCCAGCAGCCCCGGGACAGGGGGCAGCGGGGAGCTGTTTTTT.

The CDR3 nucleotides read TGTGCCAGCAGCCAACCAGGGAATGGCGACTATGGCTACACCTTC. Protein product: CASSQPGNGDYGYTF. This chain links TRBV3-1 (or the pseudogene TRBV3-2) with TRBJ1-2; possible D gene TRBD1, 5 bases. V was pared by 2 bases and J by 3 bases, with 13 bases between. The CDR3 is made up of 15 amino acids. Germline V gene sequence: CDR1 LGHDT, CDR2 YNNKEL (reference sequence).

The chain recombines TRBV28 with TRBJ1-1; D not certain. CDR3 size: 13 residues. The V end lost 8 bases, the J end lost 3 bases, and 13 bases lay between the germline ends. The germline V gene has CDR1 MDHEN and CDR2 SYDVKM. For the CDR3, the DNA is TGTGCCAGCTTTGCCCCGGCGGACACTGAAGCTTTCTTT. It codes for CASFAPADTEAFF.

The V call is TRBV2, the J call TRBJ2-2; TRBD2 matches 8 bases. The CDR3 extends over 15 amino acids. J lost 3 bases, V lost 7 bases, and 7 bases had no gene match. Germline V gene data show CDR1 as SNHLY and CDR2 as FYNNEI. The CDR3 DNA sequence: TGTGCCAGCACTCCCTCCGGGGGGGACACCGGGGAGCTGTTTTTT. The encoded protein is CASTPSGGDTGELFF.

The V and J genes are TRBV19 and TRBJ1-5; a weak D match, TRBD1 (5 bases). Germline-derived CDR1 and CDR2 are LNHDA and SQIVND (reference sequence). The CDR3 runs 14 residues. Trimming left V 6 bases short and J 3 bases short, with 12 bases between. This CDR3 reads CASRVGDPNQPQHF. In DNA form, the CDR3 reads TGTGCCAGTAGGGTCGGGGACCCCAATCAGCCCCAGCATTTT. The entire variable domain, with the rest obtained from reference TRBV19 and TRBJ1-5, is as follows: DGGITQSPKYLFRKEGQNVTLSCEQNLNHDAMYWYRQDPGQGLRLIYYSQIVNDFQKGDIAEGYSVSREKKESFPLTVTSAQKNPTAFYLCASRVGDPNQPQHFGDGTRLSIL.

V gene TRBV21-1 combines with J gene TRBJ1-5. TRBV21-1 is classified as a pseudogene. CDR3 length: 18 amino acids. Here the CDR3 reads CASSRDRAHIHPPQPQHF. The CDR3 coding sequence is TGTGCCAGCAGCCGGGACCGGGCACATATACATCCCCCGCAGCCCCAGCATTTT.

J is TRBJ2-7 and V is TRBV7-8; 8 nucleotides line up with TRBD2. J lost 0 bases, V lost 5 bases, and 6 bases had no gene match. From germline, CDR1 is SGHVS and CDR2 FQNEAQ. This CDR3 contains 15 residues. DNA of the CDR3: TGTGCCAGCAGCCCTAGCGGGTTAAGCTCCTACGAGCAGTACTTC. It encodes CASSPSGLSSYEQYF.

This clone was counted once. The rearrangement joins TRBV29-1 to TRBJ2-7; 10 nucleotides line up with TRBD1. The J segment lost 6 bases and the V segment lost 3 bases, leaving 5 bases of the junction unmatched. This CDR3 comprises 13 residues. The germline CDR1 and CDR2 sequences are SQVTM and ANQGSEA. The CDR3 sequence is CSVDGTGVGEQYF. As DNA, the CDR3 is TGCAGCGTTGATGGGACAGGGGTTGGCGAGCAGTACTTC.

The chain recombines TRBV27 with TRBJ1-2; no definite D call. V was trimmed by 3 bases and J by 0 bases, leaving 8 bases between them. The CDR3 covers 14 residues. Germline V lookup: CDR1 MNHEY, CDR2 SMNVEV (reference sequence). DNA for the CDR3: TGTGCCAGCAGTTTGCCCGGTCCTAACTATGGCTACACCTTC. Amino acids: CASSLPGPNYGYTF.

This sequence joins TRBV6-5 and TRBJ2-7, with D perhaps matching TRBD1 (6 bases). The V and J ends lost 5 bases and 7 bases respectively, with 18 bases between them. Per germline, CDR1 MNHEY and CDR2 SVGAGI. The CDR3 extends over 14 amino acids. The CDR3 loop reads CASSPTGPWGEQYF. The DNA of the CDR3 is TGTGCCAGCAGTCCGACAGGACCCTGGGGGGAGCAGTACTTC.